This TCR beta chain was documented in a study of CD8+CD57+ T cells in acquired aplastic anemia. Germline V CDR1 and CDR2: SGHTA, FQGNSA. The V gene lost 0 bases and the J gene lost 9 bases, with 17 bases spanning the gap. CDR3 length: 15 residues. Genomic DNA constituted the template upon which TCR beta VDJ and CDR3 profiling was performed. TCRdb itself ran the reads through MiXCR, one entry per CDR3 protein. The sample includes some 200,000 distinct CDR3 sequences, 30% to 40% of them seen just once. This clonotype was detected many times. This sequence originates from a human donor in good health, serving as a control. The sequencing input was sorted CD4+, CD8+, or CD8+CD57+ T cells (not recorded which) from PBMCs. This sequence joins TRBV7-2 and TRBJ1-2; possibly TRBD1 for D (5 bases). The CDR3 DNA is TGTGCCAGCAGCTTAGCGTGGACAACCTTAAAGAGCTACACCTTC. As protein: CASSLAWTTLKSYTF.